This T cell receptor beta chain was identified during a study of T cells in localized non-small cell lung cancer. As to this clone: Antigen specificity is unknown.

Repertoires were generated with immunoSEQ multiplex PCR, while TCRdb's copy carries only in-frame clones and drops some. The table shows over 25,000 clones, with 80% to 95% occurring only once. The CDR3 length is 14 residues. Germline V gene sequence: CDR1 SEHNR, CDR2 FQNEAQ (reference sequence). V shed 5 bases and J shed 2 bases, with 13 bases lying between them. Study-level results: Highest T cell clonality was seen in uninvolved adjacent lung, surpassing that measured in tumor. Researchers found a median around 61 of the top 100 tumor clones in adjacent lung. Higher blood T cell density went with longer overall survival. Owing to sequencing of a solitary tumor region, heterogeneity cannot be discounted.

The J gene is TRBJ2-7, the V gene TRBV7-9; tentatively, D is TRBD2 (6 bases). This TCR came from a female donor older than 55 with stage I lung adenocarcinoma. Sequenced material: peripheral blood, taken before any cancer treatment. The CDR3 region has the DNA TGTGCCAGCAGCGTAGGGGACTCAACCTACGAGCAGTACTTC. It translates to CASSVGDSTYEQYF.